The next 23 T cell receptor beta chains were all read from a single sample in a study of blood T cells in healthy people across ages. Through a sample-barcoded 5' primer and a J-beta primer mix, a second PCR was run for roughly 6 to 11 cycles. Each CDR3 protein is one row after TCRdb ran MiXCR on the 5' RACE reads. The sample has some 1.5 million distinct CDR3 sequences, roughly 27% seen once; the top ten hold roughly 8%. Sequenced sample: blood. The receptor set was obtained from a woman aged 25 to 39 in good health.

There are many counts of this clonotype. The chain uses TRBV10-3 and TRBJ2-1; tentatively, D is TRBD2 (5 bases). Germline V lookup: CDR1 ENHRY, CDR2 SYGVKD. V lost 2 bases to trimming and J lost 8 bases, with 22 bases between them. The CDR3 totals 17 residues. This CDR3 is CAISEASSLSNGDEQFF. The CDR3 DNA is TGTGCCATCAGTGAGGCCTCTAGCTTGTCGAATGGCGATGAGCAGTTCTTC.

The chain recombines TRBV7-9 with TRBJ2-5; tentatively, D is TRBD1 or TRBD2 (5 bases each). Germline CDR1 SEHNR, CDR2 FQNEAQ (reference sequence). V was pared by 5 bases and J by 4 bases, with 17 bases between. The CDR3 runs 15 residues. CDR3 loop: CASSAFPGSTETQYF. In DNA form, the CDR3 reads TGTGCCAGCAGCGCCTTCCCAGGGAGTACAGAGACCCAGTACTTC. The variable domain in full, completed from reference TRBV7-9 and TRBJ2-5, reads DTGVSQNPRHKITKRGQNVTFRCDPISEHNRLYWYRQTLGQGPEFLTYFQNEAQLEKSRLLSDRFSAERPKGSFSTLEIQRTEQGDSAMYLCASSAFPGSTETQYFGPGTRLLVL.

Remarks on this clonotype: A much larger clonotype is one base distant, so this may be a read error. V usage is TRBV15 and J usage is TRBJ2-6; maybe TRBD1 (5 bases). Germline-derived CDR1 and CDR2 are LNHNV and YYDKDF (reference sequence). The CDR3 has 17 residues. CDR3 sequence: CATSRAGFASGASVLTF. The CDR3 coding sequence is TGTGCCACCAGCAGAGCAGGGTTTGCCTCTGGGGCCAGCGTCCTGACTTTC. The whole variable domain, remainder taken from reference TRBV15 and TRBJ2-6, is DAMVIQNPRYQVTQFGKPVTLSCSQTLNHNVMYWYQQKSSQAPKLLFHYYDKDFNNEADTPDNFQSRRPNTSFCFLDIRSPGLGDTAMYLCATSRAGFASGASVLTFGAGSRLTVL.

This clonotype was recorded once. This chain connects TRBV19 to TRBJ2-1; D is uncertain. Trimming shortened V by 6 bases and J by 9 bases, and 21 bases separated the two germline ends. This CDR3 has 15 amino acids. The germline CDR1 and CDR2 sequences are LNHDA and SQIVND (reference sequence). The CDR3 loop reads CASRRTRGGLTEQFF. The DNA of the CDR3 is TGTGCCAGTAGAAGGACCCGAGGTGGTCTCACTGAGCAGTTCTTC.

In this sample, this clonotype turned up many times. The chain couples TRBV5-1 to TRBJ2-7; the D gene is possibly TRBD1 (6 bases). Germline CDR1 reads SGHRS; CDR2 reads YFSETQ. Trimming took 4 bases from V and 1 from J, leaving 12 bases between them. This CDR3 is 14 amino acids long. CDR3 region: CASSPDGQSYEQYF. Here the CDR3 DNA reads TGCGCCAGCAGCCCTGACGGACAGTCCTACGAGCAGTACTTC.

The table lists this clonotype with a few counts. This chain joins TRBV11-2 and TRBJ2-3; a possible D gene is TRBD1 (5 bases). Trimming pared 6 bases from V and 4 bases from J, leaving 17 bases between. The germline V gene encodes CDR1 SGHAT and CDR2 FQNNGV. The CDR3 contains 15 residues. CDR3 DNA: TGTGCCAGCAGTCCCCGGGCAGGGTGGGCAGATACGCAGTATTTT. Translation: CASSPRAGWADTQYF.

This clonotype was found a few times. The chain joins TRBV27 to TRBJ1-6, with a possible D match to TRBD1 (6 bases). CDR1 and CDR2 from the germline V gene are MNHEY and SMNVEV (reference sequence). Trimming pared 4 bases from V and 10 bases from J, leaving 23 bases between. This CDR3 comprises 17 residues. This CDR3 reads CASSSTISTGKGSPLHF. The CDR3 nucleotides read TGTGCCAGCAGTTCCACTATATCCACAGGGAAGGGGTCACCCCTCCACTTT.

This clonotype was picked up a small number of times. This chain links TRBV20-1 with TRBJ1-5; no clear D. Per germline, CDR1 DFQATT and CDR2 SNEGSKA (reference sequence). CDR3 length: 14 amino acids. V lost 1 base, J lost 0 bases, and 7 bases lay in between. DNA for the CDR3: TGCAGTGCTAGAGCCCCTCTTAGCAATCAGCCCCAGCATTTT. Protein sequence: CSARAPLSNQPQHF.

On this clonotype: This may stem from a read error, because a much larger clone lies one nucleotide away. The V call is TRBV20-1, the J call TRBJ1-2, with 9 bases fitting TRBD1. This CDR3 spans 12 amino acids. Germline V gives CDR1 DFQATT, CDR2 SNEGSKA (reference sequence). The CDR3 nucleotides are TGCAGGGCTGGGGACAGGGCTTATGGCTACACCTTC. This encodes CRAGDRAYGYTF.

The chain carries TRBV12-3 or TRBV12-4 and TRBJ1-4, with a weak D call TRBD1 (5 bases). The CDR3 extends over 14 amino acids. Trimming left V 6 bases short and J 10 bases short, with 18 bases between. The CDR3 reads CASRPTDMSVKLFF. The CDR3 region has the DNA TGTGCCAGCAGGCCAACGGACATGAGTGTAAAACTGTTTTTT.

The gene calls are TRBV20-1 and TRBJ2-3; possible D gene TRBD1, 5 bases. The CDR3 covers 11 residues. Per germline, CDR1 DFQATT and CDR2 SNEGSKA (reference sequence). V lost 6 bases to trimming and J lost 6 bases, with 10 bases between them. CDR3: CSADKRDTQYF. The CDR3 coding sequence is TGCAGTGCGGACAAGAGGGATACGCAGTATTTT.

On this clonotype: A clone one base away is much larger, so this may be a read error. The chain combines TRBV12-3 or TRBV12-4 with TRBJ2-3, with D perhaps matching TRBD2 (6 bases). The CDR3 contains 15 residues. V lost 3 bases and J 1 base, leaving 11 bases between the germline ends. This CDR3 reads CASSFEASGTDTQYF. DNA for the CDR3: TGTGCCAGCAGTTTTGAGGCTAGCGGCACAGATACGCAGTATTTT.

V is TRBV29-1 and J is TRBJ1-4, with no clear D. Germline V lookup: CDR1 SQVTM, CDR2 ANQGSEA. V lost 8 bases to trimming and J lost 3 bases, with 13 bases between them. This CDR3 contains 13 residues. CDR3 nucleotides: TGCAGCCCGCCAGGACGAGCTAATGAAAAACTGTTTTTT. Translation: CSPPGRANEKLFF.

This clonotype has just a few counts. The rearrangement uses TRBV2 and TRBJ1-5, with 9 positions matching TRBD1. Unmatched junction bases numbered 5, after V lost 2 bases and J lost 6 bases. The CDR3 loop spans 15 amino acids. CDR1 and CDR2 from the germline V gene are SNHLY and FYNNEI. CDR3 DNA sequence: TGTGCCAGCAGTGAAACAACAGGGGGCGGTCAGCCCCAGCATTTT. Protein product: CASSETTGGGQPQHF.

This clonotype was detected only a few times. This chain uses TRBV27 with TRBJ2-3; D gene uncertain. Trimming shortened V by 4 bases and J by 6 bases, and 11 bases separated the two germline ends. This CDR3 has 13 amino acids. Germline V gene data show CDR1 as MNHEY and CDR2 as SMNVEV (reference sequence). In DNA, the CDR3 is TGTGCCAGCAGTTCCAGACCCCGGGATACGCAGTATTTT. Its translation is CASSSRPRDTQYF.

The table lists this clonotype with many counts. The chain combines TRBV7-6 with TRBJ2-7; 7 bases align to TRBD2. The CDR3 is 14 amino acids. The ends lost 2 bases at V and 3 bases at J; junction bases unmatched: 4. From germline, CDR1 is SGHVS and CDR2 FNYEAQ. CDR3 sequence (DNA): TGTGCCAGCAGCTTAAGTGGGAGGGTCTACGAGCAGTACTTC. As protein: CASSLSGRVYEQYF.

The chain has TRBV18 and TRBJ1-1; D gene uncertain. The CDR3 has 15 amino acids. V was trimmed by 6 bases and J by 1 base, leaving 15 bases between them. Germline V lookup: CDR1 KGHSH, CDR2 LQKENI. Here the CDR3 reads CASSQSRTANTEAFF. CDR3 in DNA: TGTGCCAGCTCGCAGTCCAGGACGGCGAACACTGAAGCTTTCTTT. The complete variable domain, with remaining parts taken from reference TRBV18 and TRBJ1-1, reads NAGVMQNPRHLVRRRGQEARLRCSPMKGHSHVYWYRQLPEEGLKFMVYLQKENIIDESGMPKERFSAEFPKEGPSILRIQQVVRGDSAAYFCASSQSRTANTEAFFGQGTRLTVV.

This chain links TRBV6-5 with TRBJ2-7; D might be TRBD1 (5 bases). Germline V CDR1 and CDR2: MNHEY, SVGAGI. The CDR3 contains 13 residues. V gave up 5 bases and J gave up 3 bases, with 11 bases separating them. The CDR3 bases are TGTGCCAGCAGTGTTAGGACAATCTACGAGCAGTACTTC. This gives the protein CASSVRTIYEQYF.

This chain connects TRBV18 to TRBJ2-5; D remains ambiguous. Germline V gene lookup returns CDR1 KGHSH and CDR2 LQKENI. V was cut by 1 base and J by 5 bases, with 5 bases left in between. The CDR3 extends over 12 amino acids. Here the CDR3 DNA reads TGTGCCAGCTCACCACAGAAGGAGACCCAGTACTTC. Translating gives CASSPQKETQYF.

In this sample, this clonotype turned up a few times. The chain combines TRBV10-1 with TRBJ2-3; 7 positions match TRBD2. This CDR3 contains 15 residues. V dropped 3 bases and J dropped 1; count of bases not matched to a gene: 4. Germline loops: CDR1 WNHNN, CDR2 SYGVQD (reference sequence). The CDR3 DNA is TGCGCCAGCAGTGAAAGAAGCGGGGGCACAGATACGCAGTATTTT. Protein sequence: CASSERSGGTDTQYF.

With regard to this clonotype: Being one base from a much bigger clone, this may be a read error. The gene calls are TRBV20-1 and TRBJ2-5, with 9 positions matching TRBD2. Germline CDR1 is DFQATT and CDR2 is SNEGSKA (reference sequence). There are 14 residues in the CDR3. J gave up 4 bases and V 6 bases, and 9 bases lay outside the gene matches. The CDR3 DNA sequence: TGCAGTGCCAGGACTGGCGGGAGGGCAGAGACCCAGTACTTC. Protein product: CSARTGGRAETQYF.

This clonotype was counted only a few times. The rearrangement joins TRBV6-6 to TRBJ2-7, with TRBD1 as a possible D gene (6 bases). Germline V gene lookup returns CDR1 MNHNY and CDR2 SVGAGI (reference sequence). CDR3 length: 15 residues. The V end lost 5 bases, the J end lost 1 base, and 15 bases lay between the germline ends. CDR3 residues: CASSQRQVSSYEQYF. The DNA for the CDR3 is TGTGCCAGCAGTCAACGACAGGTTTCATCCTACGAGCAGTACTTC.

CDR3 in DNA: TGCAGTGCTAGAGACGCAACGGGACTAGCGAGGGGTGATACGCAGTATTTT. Amino acid sequence: CSARDATGLARGDTQYF. The chain employs TRBV20-1 and TRBJ2-3; 10 nucleotides agree with TRBD2. Germline lookup yields CDR1 DFQATT and CDR2 SNEGSKA (reference sequence). Trimming took 0 bases from V and 6 from J; bases not matched to a gene: 12. This CDR3 is built from 17 residues.